In this sample, the clone carrying this T cell receptor beta chain turned up many times. Time point defined: patch test 1, 2 weeks after DPC sensitization. Treatment specified: therapeutic diphenylcyclopropenone sensitization with weekly scalp DPC. These data belong to a study of human T cells and chemical hapten exposure. TCRdb reprocessed the RACE reads via MiXCR and lists one record per CDR3 protein. The table lists around 76,000 distinct CDR3 sequences, 12% of them singletons. This CDR3 comprises 15 residues. Germline CDR1 is LGHNA and CDR2 is YNFKEQ. Trimming removed 0 bases at V and 6 bases at J, with 12 bases between.

The sequences come from whole blood, collected in connection with sensitization to the hapten diphenylcyclopropenone (DPC). The receptor comes from a woman in her sixties or seventies with alopecia areata. Some clones in this sample may be carry-over from other donors' samples. V is TRBV4-2 and J is TRBJ1-5; maybe TRBD1 (5 bases). CDR3 sequence: CASSQDVRDGQPQHF. CDR3 sequence (DNA): TGTGCCAGCAGCCAAGATGTGAGGGACGGTCAGCCCCAGCATTTT.